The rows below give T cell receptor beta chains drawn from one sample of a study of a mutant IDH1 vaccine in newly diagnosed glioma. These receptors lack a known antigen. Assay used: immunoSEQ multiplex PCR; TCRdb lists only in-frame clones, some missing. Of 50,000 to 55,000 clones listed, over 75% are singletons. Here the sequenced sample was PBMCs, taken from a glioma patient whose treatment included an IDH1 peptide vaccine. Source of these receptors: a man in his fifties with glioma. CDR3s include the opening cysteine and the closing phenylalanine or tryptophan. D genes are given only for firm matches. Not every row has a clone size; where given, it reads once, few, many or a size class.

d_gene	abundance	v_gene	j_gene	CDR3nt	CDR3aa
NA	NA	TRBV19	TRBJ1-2	TGTGCCAGTAGTAGCCGGGACCGCCAACCCGGCTATGGCTACACCTTC	CASSSRDRQPGYGYTF
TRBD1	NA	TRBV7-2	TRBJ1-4	TGTGCCAGCAGCACCCGGACAGGGCCGAAACTGTTTTTT	CASSTRTGPKLFF
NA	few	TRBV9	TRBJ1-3	TGTGCCAGCAGCGTCGAGGGAGGGACGTCTGGAAACACCATATATTTT	CASSVEGGTSGNTIYF
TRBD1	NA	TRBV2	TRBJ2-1	TGTGCCAGCAGTGAGGTACAGGGGGCGACCTACAATGAGCAGTTCTTC	CASSEVQGATYNEQFF
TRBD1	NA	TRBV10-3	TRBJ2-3	TGTGCCATCAGTGAATCCGGGACAGCCACAGATACGCAGTATTTT	CAISESGTATDTQYF
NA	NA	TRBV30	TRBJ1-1	TGTGCCTGGAGTGTACAAAACAGCTTGAACACTGAAGCTTTCTTT	CAWSVQNSLNTEAFF
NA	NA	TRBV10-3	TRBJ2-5	TGTGCCATCAGTGAGGCGCGAGCGGGTGAGACCCAGTACTTC	CAISEARAGETQYF
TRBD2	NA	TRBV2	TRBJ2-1	TGTGCCACCGGGACTAGCGGGGACAATGAGCAGTTCTTC	CATGTSGDNEQFF
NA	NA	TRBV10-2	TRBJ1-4	TGCGCCAGCAGTGAGTCGGCCAGGGGCCGCGCAACTAATGAAAAACTGTTTTTT	CASSESARGRATNEKLFF
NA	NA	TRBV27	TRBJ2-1	TGTGCCAGCAGTTTATCGTGGGGAAATGAGCAGTTCTTC	CASSLSWGNEQFF
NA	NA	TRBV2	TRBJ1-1	TGTGCCAGCGCAGGGTGGGGAACTGAAGCTTTCTTT	CASAGWGTEAFF
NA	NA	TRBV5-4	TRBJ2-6	TGTGCCAGCAGCTTGGGGGGCTTCTCTGGGGCCAACGTCCTGACTTTC	CASSLGGFSGANVLTF
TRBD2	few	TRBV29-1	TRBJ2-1	TGCAGCGTTGAAAATAGAGACGGGGGGAATGAGCAGTTCTTC	CSVENRDGGNEQFF
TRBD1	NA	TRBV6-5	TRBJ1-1	TGTGCCAGCAGTTACTCGACAGGGGGCGCGTTTGAAGCTTTCTTT	CASSYSTGGAFEAFF
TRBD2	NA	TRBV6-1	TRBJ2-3	TGTGCCACCAATAGCGGGGACAGCACAGATACGCAGTATTTT	CATNSGDSTDTQYF
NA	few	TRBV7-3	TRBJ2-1	TGTGCCAGCAGCTTATACATCCGGGATGAGCAGTTCTTC	CASSLYIRDEQFF
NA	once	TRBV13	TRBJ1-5	TGTGCCAGCAGCTTAAAGCCCAATCAGCCCCAGCATTTT	CASSLKPNQPQHF
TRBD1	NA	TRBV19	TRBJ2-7	TGTGCCAGTAGTATGACAGGGGGGTCCTACGAGCAGTACTTC	CASSMTGGSYEQYF
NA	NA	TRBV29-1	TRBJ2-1	TGCAGCGGGAGGGTTGACAATGAGCAGTTCTTC	CSGRVDNEQFF
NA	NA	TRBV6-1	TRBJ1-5	TGTGCCAGCAGTGAAGGGCTACAAAATCAGCCCCAGCATTTT	CASSEGLQNQPQHF
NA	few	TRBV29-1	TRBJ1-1	TGCAGCGTTGTCAGCAGGGGGAACACTGAAGCTTTCTTT	CSVVSRGNTEAFF
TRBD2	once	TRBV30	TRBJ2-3	TGTGCCTGGAGCTTTGGACTAGCGGGGGGCACAGATACGCAGTATTTT	CAWSFGLAGGTDTQYF
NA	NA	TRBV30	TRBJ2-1	TGTGCCTGGAGGAGTCCCCTCTCCTACAATGAGCAGTTCTTC	CAWRSPLSYNEQFF
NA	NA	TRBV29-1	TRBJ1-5	TGCAGCGTAAACCAGGGGCGAAATCAGCCCCAGCATTTT	CSVNQGRNQPQHF
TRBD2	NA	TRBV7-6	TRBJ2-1	TGTGCCAGCAGCTCGGGACTAGCGGGAGATGAGCAGTTCTTC	CASSSGLAGDEQFF
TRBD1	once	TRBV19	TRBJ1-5	TGTGCGACAGGGGGCCATAGCAATCAGCCCCAGCATTTT	CATGGHSNQPQHF
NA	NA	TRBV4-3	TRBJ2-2	TGCGCCAGCAGCCGAGGAGCTGCCAACGCCGGGGAGCTGTTTTTT	CASSRGAANAGELFF
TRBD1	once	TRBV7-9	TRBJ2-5	TGTGCCAGCAGCTCCCCGGGACAGACGGAGACCCAGTACTTC	CASSSPGQTETQYF
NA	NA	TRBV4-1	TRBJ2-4	TGCGCCAGCAGCCAAGAAAGGACTATGATCAAAAACATTCAGTACTTC	CASSQERTMIKNIQYF
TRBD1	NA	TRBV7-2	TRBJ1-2	TGTGCCAGCAGCTTAAGGGGGCGGGGGGTCGGTGGCTACACCTTC	CASSLRGRGVGGYTF
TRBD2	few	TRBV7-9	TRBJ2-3	TGTGCCAGCAGCTTAGGGGGACTAGCGGGGCTCACAGATACGCAGTATTTT	CASSLGGLAGLTDTQYF
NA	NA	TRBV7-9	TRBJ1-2	TGTGCCAGCAGCTCGACAGGTCCAGTCTATGGCTACACCTTC	CASSSTGPVYGYTF
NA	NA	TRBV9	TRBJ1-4	TGTGCCAGCAGCGTAGATTGGGGGGGACAAGGAGAGGAAAAACTGTTTTTT	CASSVDWGGQGEEKLFF
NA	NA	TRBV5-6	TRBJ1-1	TGTGCCAGCAGACTTAGGGGAGAATCTGAAGCTTTCTTT	CASRLRGESEAFF
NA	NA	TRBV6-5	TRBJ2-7	TGTGCCAGCAGTCCTGACCGACAGACCTACGAGCAGTACTTC	CASSPDRQTYEQYF
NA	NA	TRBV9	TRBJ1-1	TGTGCCAGCAGCGTAGAGGGGGGGCACACTGAAGCTTTCTTT	CASSVEGGHTEAFF
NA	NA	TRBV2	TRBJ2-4	TGTGCCAGCCAACGGGGGCTAGCCAAAAACATTCAGTACTTC	CASQRGLAKNIQYF